This T cell receptor beta chain was captured in a study of T cells in tumors and immune-related adverse events listed by TCRdb under 2021. The germline V gene (reference sequence) supplies CDR1 SGHNT and CDR2 YYREEE. The CDR3 runs 15 amino acids, cysteine and phenylalanine included. Only the CDR3 portion is preserved as DNA: 45 bases, with reading frame beginning at the first base. The germline V and J ends show losses of 7 bases and 4 bases respectively, and no gene match explains 8 bases of the junction. The treatment or condition label, as the study defines it: nivolumab (PD-1 blockade) given before sampling. The DNeasy Blood and Tissue Kit was used to extract DNA from the formalin-fixed paraffin-embedded specimens. Using the immunoSEQ assay, the TCR beta locus was amplified and sequenced, producing bulk TCR Vbeta CDR3 data. The authors processed their data as follows. CDR3s were excluded if they were non-productive, were shorter than 7 amino acids, or did not start with C or end with F/W. Only specimens with at least 1000 reads were analysed, and clonotypes were defined at the amino acid level. Clonality was computed as 1 minus Pielou's evenness. Library sizes were equalized by abundance-weighted random subsampling with replacement, repeated 100 times to report 95% confidence intervals. The Morisita overlap index was used to quantify repertoire overlap, and the top 40 clones in each specimen were examined for overlap with the irAE. TCRdb re-hosts the immuneACCESS table, in-frame sequences only. Its copies lack some clones; in the studies checked, an unresolved V gene accounts for under half of them, and the cause for the rest is not known. The V and J calls and the clone size are those of that table, but D and trimming were determined from the DNA. This sample comprises 10,000 or so clones, about 90% of them detected only once. In total, the top ten clones hold 1.5% of the sample.

A note on this clone: It lacks a known antigen. No base quality information exists; no much larger clone differs at one position.

Sequences were derived from lymph node tissue, sampled from a patient treated with anti-PD-1 therapy. The chain is encoded by TRBV5-4 joined to TRBJ2-1, with 10 central nucleotides matching TRBD2. This sequence originates from a female donor with metastatic renal cell carcinoma. Read as DNA, the sequence is TGTGCCAGCCTAATAACTAGCGGGGCTTACAATGAGCAGTTCTTC. It codes for CASLITSGAYNEQFF.